The clone carrying this TCR beta chain was picked up many times. Its antigen is undetermined. TCRdb re-derived calls from the RT-PCR reads in MiXCR, one entry per CDR3 protein. This table has fewer than 700,000 distinct CDR3 sequences, approximately 13% appearing once. The data originate from a study of response to subunit inactivated influenza vaccine. Regarding the study as a whole: T cells newly recruited by each seasonal influenza vaccination are few, the authors suggested.

The CDR3 loop spans 14 amino acids. Trimming cost V 2 bases and J 1 base, with 10 bases left between them. CDR1 is DFQATT, CDR2 SNEGSKA, per germline (reference sequence). This chain connects TRBV20-1 to TRBJ2-3; the D is unclear. The source is a man aged 50-59 years who received an inactivated influenza vaccine. The sequenced sample was PBMCs from blood, obtained roughly 46 days after vaccination. The CDR3 bases are TGCAGTGCTAGAATCGCCCGGGGCACAGATACGCAGTATTTT. Its protein is CSARIARGTDTQYF.